This passage covers 3 T cell receptor beta chains from one sample sequenced in a study of blood T cells in healthy people across ages. Through a sample-barcoded 5' primer and a J-beta primer mix, a second PCR was run for roughly 7 to 12 cycles. TCRdb redid the calling of the 5' RACE reads with MiXCR, one entry per CDR3 protein. Of around 1,700,000 distinct CDR3 sequences in the sample, 28% were seen once. The sample taken for sequencing was blood. The receptors stem from a woman aged 25-40 years in good health.

The table lists this clonotype with a few counts. The V call is TRBV21-1, the J call TRBJ2-7; the table's D call of TRBD1 was not tested on the DNA. TRBV21-1 is a pseudogene locus. The CDR3 runs 16 residues. The CDR3 sequence is CASSNRQGAGCDEQYF. The DNA of the CDR3 is TGTGCCAGCAGCAACCGACAGGGGGCGGGATGTGACGAGCAGTACTTC.

Comment on this clonotype: Relative to the germline gene, one junction end is altered; a read error may explain this. The chain uses TRBV9 and TRBJ1-1, with D perhaps TRBD1 (6 bases). CDR1 and CDR2 (germline): SGDLS, YYNGEE. The CDR3 has 15 amino acids. The DNA of the CDR3 is TGTGCCAGCAGCCTAACTACAGGGTCGCGAACTGAAGCTCTCTTT. It yields the protein CASSLTTGSRTEALF.

About this clonotype itself: The junction does not match germline at one end; this may be a read error. The chain links TRBV7-2 to TRBJ2-7; possible D gene TRBD2, 5 bases. This CDR3 is 15 amino acids long. CDR1 and CDR2 (germline): SGHTA, FQGNSA. CDR3 nucleotides: TGTGTCAGCAGCCCGACGGGAATCCCGAGCCACGAGCAGTACTTC. Translated: CVSSPTGIPSHEQYF.